A single sample is the source of the 26 T cell receptor beta chains below, sequenced in a study of blood T cell repertoires in COVID-19. The table came from immunoSEQ multiplex PCR; TCRdb's copy has only in-frame clones and leaves some out. The sample lists about 180,000 clones; around 88% were seen once. The sequenced sample consisted of peripheral blood. The receptors derive from a woman aged 30 to 39 with acute or convalescent COVID-19.

This chain uses TRBV27 with TRBJ2-7; TRBD2 matches at 13 bases. CDR1 is MNHEY, CDR2 SMNVEV, per germline (reference sequence). The trim removed 2 bases at V and 6 bases at J, leaving 7 bases unmatched. This CDR3 has 16 residues. CDR3 DNA: TGTGCCAGCAGTTTAATAGGACTAGCGGGAGCTCGCGAGCAGTACTTC. Its protein product is CASSLIGLAGAREQYF.

The chain employs TRBV11-2 and TRBJ1-4; D not certain. Trimming took 1 base from V and 5 from J, leaving 11 bases between them. Germline V gene lookup returns CDR1 SGHAT and CDR2 FQNNGV. This CDR3 comprises 15 residues. Here the CDR3 DNA reads TGTGCCAGCAGCTTAGGGGCCAGTCTAAATGAAAAACTGTTTTTT. Protein sequence: CASSLGASLNEKLFF.

This clone has a handful of counts. CDR3 nucleotides: TGTGCCAGCAGTTTATCGGGGACAGGGGACGAGCAGTACTTC. It specifies CASSLSGTGDEQYF. J is TRBJ2-7 and V is TRBV28; the match to TRBD1 covers 10 bases. The length of the CDR3 is 14 residues. In germline, CDR1 is MDHEN, CDR2 SYDVKM. J was trimmed by 5 bases and V by 1 base; bases with no gene match: 2.

Here the CDR3 DNA reads TGTGCCACTCCCCCGGGAGCGGGAGTCGGGGAGCTGTTTTTT. Translation gives CATPPGAGVGELFF. V gene TRBV7-9 combines with J gene TRBJ2-2; 8 bases match TRBD2. Germline V gene lookup returns CDR1 SEHNR and CDR2 FQNEAQ (reference sequence). The ends lost 10 bases at V and 7 bases at J; junction bases unmatched: 11. This CDR3 comprises 14 residues.

This sequence joins TRBV12-3 or TRBV12-4 and TRBJ1-2; maybe TRBD1 (6 bases). Trimming stripped 0 bases from V and 7 bases from J, with 9 bases between. The CDR3 spans 13 residues. DNA of the CDR3: TGTGCCAGCAGTTTAGCACAGGGAAGTGGCTACACCTTC. It codes for CASSLAQGSGYTF.

CDR3 in amino acids: CASSQGQGGYGYTF. The CDR3 nucleotides read TGTGCCAGCAGCCAGGGACAGGGTGGCTATGGCTACACCTTC. This chain connects TRBV3-1 (or the pseudogene TRBV3-2) to TRBJ1-2, with 9 bases fitting TRBD1. Trimming cost V 3 bases and J 4 bases; bases outside gene matches: 3. The CDR3 is made up of 14 amino acids. Germline loops: CDR1 LGHDT, CDR2 YNNKEL (reference sequence).

The rearrangement links TRBV2 to TRBJ2-1; D unclear. Germline CDR1 reads SNHLY; CDR2 reads FYNNEI. V dropped 5 bases and J dropped 7 bases, with 12 bases sitting between them. The CDR3 extends over 13 amino acids. The CDR3 DNA reads TGTGCCAGCAGTTTTCAACTGAGGAATGAGCAGTTCTTC. Its protein product is CASSFQLRNEQFF.

The rearrangement uses TRBV7-2 and TRBJ2-7, with a weak D call TRBD2 (5 bases). V lost 8 bases and J 3 bases, leaving 8 bases between the germline ends. Germline CDR1 is SGHTA and CDR2 is FQGNSA. The CDR3 spans 11 residues. As DNA, the CDR3 is TGTGCCAGCGGTACTAGCTACGAGCAGTACTTC. Translated: CASGTSYEQYF.

This clone was detected a few times. CDR3 in amino acids: CASSSGDSLIPEAFF. CDR3 bases: TGTGCCAGTAGTAGCGGGGACTCTCTAATTCCGGAAGCTTTCTTT. This sequence joins TRBV19 and TRBJ1-1; D possibly corresponds to TRBD1 (5 bases). This CDR3 comprises 15 residues. Trimming took off 4 bases at V and 8 bases at J, with 20 bases between the two ends. The germline CDR1 and CDR2 sequences are LNHDA and SQIVND (reference sequence). The full variable domain, completed using reference TRBV19 and TRBJ1-1, is DGGITQSPKYLFRKEGQNVTLSCEQNLNHDAMYWYRQDPGQGLRLIYYSQIVNDFQKGDIAEGYSVSREKKESFPLTVTSAQKNPTAFYLCASSSGDSLIPEAFFGQGTRLTVV.

The genes are TRBV20-1 and TRBJ1-2; 8 bases match TRBD1. CDR3 length equals 14 residues. Trimming cost V 6 bases and J 3 bases; bases outside gene matches: 9. The V gene's germline CDR1 is DFQATT and CDR2 SNEGSKA (reference sequence). CDR3 bases: TGCAGTGCAAGTACAGGGGGGCTACACTATGGCTACACCTTC. Translating gives CSASTGGLHYGYTF.

The rearrangement joins TRBV7-8 to TRBJ1-1; the D gene is possibly TRBD1 (5 bases). V shed 1 base and J shed 3 bases, with 12 bases lying between them. The CDR3 loop spans 15 amino acids. Germline assignment: CDR1 SGHVS and CDR2 FQNEAQ. The CDR3 is CASSLGRGRDTEAFF. CDR3 in DNA: TGTGCCAGCAGCTTAGGTCGGGGGAGGGACACTGAAGCTTTCTTT. Based on the CDR3 plus reference TRBV7-8 and TRBJ1-1, the full variable domain is GAGVSQSPRYKVAKRGQDVALRCDPISGHVSLFWYQQALGQGPEFLTYFQNEAQLDKSGLPSDRFFAERPEGSVSTLKIQRTQQEDSAVYLCASSLGRGRDTEAFFGQGTRLTVV.

V gene TRBV11-2 combines with J gene TRBJ1-6; a possible D gene is TRBD1 (6 bases). The V gene's germline CDR1 is SGHAT and CDR2 FQNNGV. The length of the CDR3 is 16 residues. V was trimmed by 2 bases and J by 7 bases, leaving 15 bases between them. The CDR3 region has the DNA TGTGCCAGCAGCTTACTTAGGGGGGGCGGGAATTCACCCCTCCACTTT. Protein sequence: CASSLLRGGGNSPLHF. The variable domain in full, with the rest retrieved from reference TRBV11-2 and TRBJ1-6, is EAGVAQSPRYKIIEKRQSVAFWCNPISGHATLYWYQQILGQGPKLLIQFQNNGVVDDSQLPKDRFSAERLKGVDSTLKIQPAKLEDSAVYLCASSLLRGGGNSPLHFGNGTRLTVT.

V gene TRBV10-3 combines with J gene TRBJ2-1; the D gene is possibly TRBD1 (5 bases). This CDR3 is 16 amino acids long. V gave up 8 bases and J gave up 2 bases, with 19 bases separating them. CDR1 is ENHRY, CDR2 SYGVKD, per germline. CDR3 region: CAIGADGVGAYNEQFF. In DNA, the CDR3 is TGTGCCATCGGGGCGGATGGGGTAGGGGCCTACAATGAGCAGTTCTTC.

This chain links TRBV15 with TRBJ2-2; the D gene is possibly TRBD2 (6 bases). Germline assignment: CDR1 LNHNV and CDR2 YYDKDF (reference sequence). The CDR3 consists of 13 residues. Trimming cost V 5 bases and J 3 bases, with 7 bases left between them. The CDR3 is CATSPGDTGELFF. The CDR3 nucleotides read TGTGCCACCAGCCCGGGGGACACCGGGGAGCTGTTTTTT.

The sample holds one count of this clone. CDR3 in amino acids: CASSHSSYEQYF. Here the CDR3 DNA reads TGTGCCAGCAGTCACAGCTCCTACGAGCAGTACTTC. The V gene is TRBV3-1 (or the pseudogene TRBV3-2), the J gene TRBJ2-7, with D unresolved. This CDR3 is 12 amino acids long. Trimming cost V 6 bases and J 0 bases, with 6 bases left between them. CDR1 LGHDT and CDR2 YNNKEL come from the germline V gene (reference sequence).

This clone showed up just once. The chain carries TRBV6-5 and TRBJ1-4; perhaps TRBD1 as D (5 bases). V lost 8 bases and J lost 0, with 7 bases in between. Germline CDR1 reads MNHEY; CDR2 reads SVGAGI. There are 13 residues in the CDR3. DNA of the CDR3: TGTGCCAGCGACAGTGCAACTAATGAAAAACTGTTTTTT. Its protein product is CASDSATNEKLFF.

The CDR3 here is CASSQDRVDTGELFF. The CDR3 DNA is TGTGCCAGCAGTCAGGACAGGGTAGACACCGGGGAGCTGTTTTTT. The chain couples TRBV6-6 to TRBJ2-2, with 8 bases that match TRBD1. The CDR3 totals 15 residues. Germline CDR1 reads MNHNY; CDR2 reads SVGAGI (reference sequence). V shed 5 bases, J shed 3 bases, and the junction held 5 bases outside the gene matches.

CDR3 sequence reads: CSARTLNEQFF. DNA of the CDR3: TGCAGTGCTAGGACTTTGAATGAGCAGTTCTTC. The rearrangement links TRBV20-1 to TRBJ2-1; D ambiguous. This CDR3 is 11 amino acids long. V was clipped by 3 bases and J by 7 bases, with 7 bases between them. Germline V gene sequence: CDR1 DFQATT, CDR2 SNEGSKA (reference sequence).

The chain joins TRBV5-1 to TRBJ2-5, with 7 bases identical to TRBD2. The J segment lost 2 bases and the V segment lost 4 bases, leaving 8 bases of the junction unmatched. Germline V CDR1 and CDR2: SGHRS, YFSETQ. The CDR3 consists of 15 residues. The CDR3 DNA follows: TGCGCCAGCAGCCTGTTTATGGGAGGGCAAGAGACCCAGTACTTC. Its translation: CASSLFMGGQETQYF. Variable domain in full (rest from reference TRBV5-1 and TRBJ2-5): KAGVTQTPRYLIKTRGQQVTLSCSPISGHRSVSWYQQTPGQGLQFLFEYFSETQRNKGNFPGRFSGRQFSNSRSEMNVSTLELGDSALYLCASSLFMGGQETQYFGPGTRLLVL.

The chain combines TRBV25-1 with TRBJ1-2, with a tentative D call TRBD1 (6 bases). The V gene's germline CDR1 is MGHDK and CDR2 SYGVNS. V lost 4 bases, J lost 6 bases, and 15 bases lay in between. This CDR3 has 14 residues. CDR3 protein: CASSVTGLVDGYTF. CDR3 in DNA: TGTGCCAGCAGTGTAACAGGGCTTGTAGATGGCTACACCTTC.

J is TRBJ2-1 and V is TRBV3-1 (or the pseudogene TRBV3-2); D might be TRBD2 (6 bases). Germline CDR1 reads LGHDT; CDR2 reads YNNKEL (reference sequence). The CDR3 is 15 amino acids. Trimming stripped 0 bases from V and 5 bases from J, with 11 bases between. In nucleotides, the CDR3 is TGTGCCAGCAGCCAAGATACTAGCACCCACAATGAGCAGTTCTTC. It encodes CASSQDTSTHNEQFF.

The chain carries TRBV7-2 and TRBJ2-1, with D possibly TRBD2 on 5 matching bases. Per the germline V gene, CDR1 is SGHTA and CDR2 is FQGNSA. The CDR3 is 15 amino acids. V gave up 1 base and J gave up 4 bases, with 11 bases separating them. The CDR3 protein is CASSLGSGVYNEQFF. The CDR3 nucleotides are TGTGCCAGCAGCTTAGGAAGCGGAGTTTACAATGAGCAGTTCTTC.

This chain links TRBV5-1 with TRBJ2-2; no clear D gene. The CDR3 consists of 16 residues. Germline V gene sequence: CDR1 SGHRS, CDR2 YFSETQ. The ends were cut back, 1 base at V and 7 bases at J, with 17 bases in the middle. DNA for the CDR3: TGCGCCAGCAGCTTGAGAGGTGATGCCTTAAACGGGGAGCTGTTTTTT. Translating gives CASSLRGDALNGELFF.

The V call is TRBV2, the J call TRBJ2-3, with D possibly matching TRBD2 (6 bases). Per the germline V gene, CDR1 is SNHLY and CDR2 is FYNNEI. The CDR3 length is 14 residues. The germline V and J ends were trimmed by 3 bases and 3 bases, with 10 bases remaining between them. DNA of the CDR3: TGTGCCAGCAGTGAGGACTACCGAACAGATACGCAGTATTTT. Translation gives CASSEDYRTDTQYF.

V gene TRBV15 combines with J gene TRBJ1-5, with D perhaps matching TRBD1 (5 bases). Per germline, CDR1 LNHNV and CDR2 YYDKDF (reference sequence). The CDR3 loop spans 16 amino acids. Trimming cost V 1 base and J 4 bases, with 14 bases left between them. This CDR3 reads CATSRGSGGQNQPQHF. For the CDR3, the DNA is TGTGCCACCAGCAGAGGGTCGGGAGGACAAAATCAGCCCCAGCATTTT.

This chain joins TRBV9 and TRBJ2-4; TRBD1 matches at 7 bases. The CDR3 totals 14 residues. The J segment lost 6 bases and the V segment lost 4 bases, leaving 7 bases of the junction unmatched. Germline CDR1 SGDLS, CDR2 YYNGEE. The CDR3 is CASSPRTGGNIQYF. The DNA of the CDR3 is TGTGCCAGCAGCCCAAGGACAGGAGGAAACATTCAGTACTTC.